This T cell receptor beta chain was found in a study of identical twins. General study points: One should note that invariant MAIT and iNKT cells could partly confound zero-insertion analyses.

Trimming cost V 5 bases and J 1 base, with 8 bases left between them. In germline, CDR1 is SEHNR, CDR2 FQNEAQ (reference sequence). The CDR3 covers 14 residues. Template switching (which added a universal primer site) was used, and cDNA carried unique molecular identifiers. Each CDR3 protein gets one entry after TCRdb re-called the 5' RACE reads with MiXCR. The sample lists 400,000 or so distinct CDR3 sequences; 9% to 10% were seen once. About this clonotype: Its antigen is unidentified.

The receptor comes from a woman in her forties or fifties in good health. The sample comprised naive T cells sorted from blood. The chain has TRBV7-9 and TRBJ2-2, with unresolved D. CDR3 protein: CASSQLMNTGELFF. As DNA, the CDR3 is TGTGCCAGCAGCCAACTGATGAACACCGGGGAGCTGTTTTTT. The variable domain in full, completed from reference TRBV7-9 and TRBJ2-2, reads DTGVSQNPRHKITKRGQNVTFRCDPISEHNRLYWYRQTLGQGPEFLTYFQNEAQLEKSRLLSDRFSAERPKGSFSTLEIQRTEQGDSAMYLCASSQLMNTGELFFGEGSRLTVL.